This T cell receptor (beta chain) was sequenced for a study of blood T cell repertoires in COVID-19 (dated by TCRdb to 2019 to 2021). About the full investigation: The collaborator samples originated in the United States, Italy and Spain and spanned the acute and convalescent phases of COVID-19. The prospective study material was composed of cDNA or gDNA derived from T cells, B-cell-depleted T cells, or PBMCs. Subjects who had been exposed to COVID-19, were actively infected with it, or had recovered from it provided the deeply sampled blood TCRbeta repertoires that made up the dataset. The repertoires were released in a freely available public database meant as a resource for research on the immune response to SARS-CoV-2. The samples were drawn from two sources: the first 160 participants of the ongoing ImmuneRACE study, and fewer than 1,500 subjects contributed by 6 global collaborators. The sample metadata nearly always contained a de-identified subject ID, COVID-19 status, age in years and sex. Where available, HLA class I and class II types were obtained from metadata supplied by the sample provider rather than from assay-based typing.

Sequences SGDLS (CDR1) and YYNGEE (CDR2) are obtained from the germline V gene. From its cysteine to its phenylalanine, the CDR3 spans 13 amino acids. Here the CDR3 DNA is all that survives: 39 bases in frame from base 1. V sheds 3 bases and J sheds 7 bases, leaving 11 bases between their ends. Participants in the prospective study were enrolled through a virtual design, were aged roughly 18 to 100 years, and lived in approximately 25 United States geographic areas. In the prospective study, cohorts were assigned on the basis of participant-reported clinical history obtained from a screening survey and a study questionnaire. In the prospective study, whole blood, serum and a nasopharyngeal or oropharyngeal swab were collected from each participant by mobile phlebotomists. Participants in the prospective study had the option to provide additional blood draws and questionnaires over a roughly 2-month period. Before DNA extraction, blood samples from the prospective study were shipped at room temperature or frozen.

For this clone: Its antigen is currently not known. Base quality data are lacking; no much larger clone is found one base away.

TCRbeta CDR3 regions were amplified from genomic DNA by means of the immunoSEQ Assay, a bias-controlled multiplex PCR. On the study's bioinformatics: Nucleated cell counts per sample were estimated from amplification of reference gene primers within the assay. Sequence reads were collapsed and filtered to measure the absolute abundance of every unique TCRbeta CDR3 rearrangement. For each sample, productive Simpson clonality was calculated as the square root of Simpson's diversity index across productive rearrangements. TCRdb provides this immuneACCESS table in a form limited to in-frame rearrangements. Some clones are lacking; in checked studies, under half of them reflect an unresolved V gene, and why the rest are absent is not known. V, J and clone size are those of that table, while D and trimming were read from the DNA. Present in this sample are more than 200,000 clones, roughly 90% of which were seen just once. In total, the top ten clones hold roughly 6.3% of the sample.

General study outcomes and caveats: How much clinical and demographic metadata was included differed by source and by participant, and the metadata was provided uncurated.

This chain is built from TRBV9 and TRBJ2-4, and perhaps TRBD2 as D gene, on 6 matching bases. The sequencing sample was made of PBMCs or T cells enriched from blood (not recorded which). The TCR comes from a woman aged 25 to 39 with acute COVID-19. The CDR3 reads CASSGGTGNIQYF. The bases read TGTGCCAGCAGCGGCGGGACCGGTAACATTCAGTACTTC.